The 23 T cell receptor beta chains listed next were all sequenced from one sample in a study of shared clonotypes between healthy human individuals. Using immunoSEQ multiplex PCR, the repertoire was profiled, and TCRdb retains in-frame clones only, with some absent. The sample consists of some 2.4 million clones, 93% of them appearing once. What was sequenced was naive CD4+ T cells from PBMCs. Subset specified: CD45RA+ positively selected. These receptors were taken from a man aged 18 to 29 in good health. Some clones in this sample may be carry-over from other donors' samples.

J is TRBJ1-5 and V is TRBV10-2; maybe TRBD1 (5 bases). The CDR3 is 14 residues long. The V and J ends lost 5 bases and 2 bases respectively, with 10 bases between them. Germline V gene lookup returns CDR1 WSHSY and CDR2 SAAADI. Here the CDR3 reads CASSRGQGNQPQHF. In DNA, the CDR3 is TGCGCCAGCAGTCGGGGCCAAGGCAATCAGCCCCAGCATTTT.

The chain joins TRBV27 to TRBJ2-7; D possibly corresponds to TRBD1 (5 bases). Trimming pared 6 bases from V and 3 bases from J, leaving 12 bases between. The length of the CDR3 is 13 residues. Germline V gene data show CDR1 as MNHEY and CDR2 as SMNVEV (reference sequence). In DNA form, the CDR3 reads TGTGCCAGCAGCCGGACACCCGACTACGAGCAGTACTTC. This codes for CASSRTPDYEQYF.

J is TRBJ2-7 and V is TRBV6-1; D is uncertain. The CDR3 has 13 residues. Looked up from germline, CDR1 is MNHNS and CDR2 is SASEGT. V lost 5 bases and J lost 3, with 11 bases in between. The CDR3 coding sequence is TGTGCCAGCAGTCCGCGGTTAGACTACGAGCAGTACTTC. This encodes CASSPRLDYEQYF.

This clone was detected only once. The chain carries TRBV18 and TRBJ2-5, with unresolved D. Looked up from germline, CDR1 is KGHSH and CDR2 is LQKENI. The CDR3 has 13 residues. V lost 6 bases to trimming and J lost 5 bases, with 13 bases between them. In DNA, the CDR3 is TGTGCCAGCTCGAATCCCGTCCGGGAGACCCAGTACTTC. Translating it yields CASSNPVRETQYF.

The rearrangement uses TRBV5-1 and TRBJ1-1, with D maybe TRBD1 (5 bases). Looked up from germline, CDR1 is SGHRS and CDR2 is YFSETQ. Trimming cost V 3 bases and J 1 base, with 16 bases left between them. This CDR3 is built from 16 residues. The CDR3 loop is CASSYLKRGANTEAFF. The CDR3 coding sequence is TGCGCCAGCAGCTATTTAAAAAGGGGAGCGAACACTGAAGCTTTCTTT. The full variable domain, rest sourced from reference TRBV5-1 and TRBJ1-1, is KAGVTQTPRYLIKTRGQQVTLSCSPISGHRSVSWYQQTPGQGLQFLFEYFSETQRNKGNFPGRFSGRQFSNSRSEMNVSTLELGDSALYLCASSYLKRGANTEAFFGQGTRLTVV.

The V gene is TRBV6-1, the J gene TRBJ1-2; no clear D gene. CDR1 is MNHNS and CDR2 is SASEGT in the germline V gene. V was cut by 2 bases and J by 8 bases, with 6 bases left in between. CDR3 size: 11 residues. Here the CDR3 DNA reads TGTGCCAGCAGTGAAAGGAGGGGCTACACCTTC. Amino acid sequence: CASSERRGYTF.

This chain links TRBV7-3 with TRBJ1-1; D call uncertain. The length of the CDR3 is 13 residues. The V end lost 5 bases, the J end lost 3 bases, and 10 bases lay between the germline ends. Looked up from germline, CDR1 is SGHTA and CDR2 is FQGTGA. DNA for the CDR3: TGTGCCAGCAGCCCGAGACGGGACACTGAAGCTTTCTTT. Protein: CASSPRRDTEAFF.

On this clone itself: The identical CDR3 is also encoded by other nucleotide sequences in the sample. V and J are TRBV5-1 and TRBJ2-5; TRBD2 matches at 8 bases. This CDR3 comprises 14 residues. The germline V gene has CDR1 SGHRS and CDR2 YFSETQ. V gave up 0 bases and J gave up 4 bases; unmatched junction bases: 2. CDR3 sequence reads: CASSLEGLGETQYF. The CDR3 DNA follows: TGCGCCAGCAGCTTGGAGGGACTAGGAGAGACCCAGTACTTC.

The CDR3 nucleotides are TGTGCCAGCAACTCGGGCCTTAGCGGGAGGGTCACAGATACGCAGTATTTT. This translates into CASNSGLSGRVTDTQYF. The genes are TRBV28 and TRBJ2-3; 11 nucleotides line up with TRBD2. Per germline, CDR1 MDHEN and CDR2 SYDVKM. With 7 bases clipped from V and 2 bases from J, the junction kept 11 bases outside the gene matches. This CDR3 has 17 amino acids.

J is TRBJ2-7 and V is TRBV18, with D perhaps TRBD1 (6 bases). CDR1 is KGHSH and CDR2 is LQKENI in the germline V gene. The CDR3 totals 14 residues. V shed 8 bases and J shed 7 bases, with 21 bases lying between them. The CDR3 region has the DNA TGTGCCAGCCACGCCGACAGGTCCTCGGGGGAGCAGTACTTC. Protein sequence: CASHADRSSGEQYF.

This clone was counted between two and nine times. The V call is TRBV5-1, the J call TRBJ1-1; D perhaps matches TRBD1 (6 bases). V lost 1 base and J lost 4, with 8 bases in between. This CDR3 has 13 amino acids. Germline-derived CDR1 and CDR2 are SGHRS and YFSETQ. DNA of the CDR3: TGCGCCAGCAGCTTGAAAGGGGGCACTGAAGCTTTCTTT. Its protein is CASSLKGGTEAFF.

The chain combines TRBV30 with TRBJ2-1, with 8 bases identical to TRBD2. V shed 4 bases, J shed 8 bases, and the junction held 7 bases outside the gene matches. The CDR3 covers 13 residues. Germline V gene lookup returns CDR1 GTSNPN and CDR2 SVGIG (reference sequence). The CDR3 region is CAWTGTSLHEQFF. The CDR3 DNA reads as TGTGCCTGGACCGGGACTAGTCTACATGAGCAGTTCTTC.

V is TRBV11-2 and J is TRBJ2-7; unclear D gene. Deletions cut 1 base from V and 4 bases from J, with 14 bases between. The V gene's germline CDR1 is SGHAT and CDR2 FQNNGV. This CDR3 spans 15 amino acids. The CDR3 protein is CASSLAIQVWYEQYF. CDR3 nucleotide sequence: TGTGCCAGCAGCTTAGCCATTCAGGTATGGTACGAGCAGTACTTC.

On this clone itself: Other DNA sequences of this sample code for an identical CDR3. V usage is TRBV11-3 and J usage is TRBJ2-3, with D unclear. The V and J ends lost 0 bases and 4 bases respectively, with 8 bases between them. Per germline, CDR1 SGHNT and CDR2 YENEEA. The CDR3 loop spans 14 amino acids. For the CDR3, the DNA is TGTGCCAGCAGCTTAGATCCCCAGTCAGATACGCAGTATTTT. This codes for CASSLDPQSDTQYF.

J is TRBJ2-7 and V is TRBV27, with TRBD2 as a possible D gene (6 bases). Per the germline V gene, CDR1 is MNHEY and CDR2 is SMNVEV (reference sequence). The CDR3 is made up of 15 amino acids. V was shortened by 6 bases and J by 2 bases, with 17 bases between the two germline ends. The CDR3 region has the DNA TGTGCCAGCAGACGCTCGGGCGGGACGACCTACGAGCAGTACTTC. Protein product: CASRRSGGTTYEQYF.

The chain combines TRBV9 with TRBJ2-1; 8 positions agree with TRBD2. Trimming took 3 bases from V and 6 from J; bases not matched to a gene: 8. The CDR3 has 15 residues. Germline V gives CDR1 SGDLS, CDR2 YYNGEE. The CDR3 DNA is TGTGCCAGCAGCGGACCGGGGGGGAGTTTCAATGAGCAGTTCTTC. Residues: CASSGPGGSFNEQFF. The complete variable domain, with remaining parts taken from reference TRBV9 and TRBJ2-1, reads DSGVTQTPKHLITATGQRVTLRCSPRSGDLSVYWYQQSLDQGLQFLIQYYNGEERAKGNILERFSAQQFPDLHSELNLSSLELGDSALYFCASSGPGGSFNEQFFGPGTRLTVL.

The V and J genes are TRBV11-2 and TRBJ2-7; 8 nucleotides align to TRBD1. CDR3 length: 15 amino acids. Germline values: CDR1 SGHAT, CDR2 FQNNGV. V shed 0 bases and J 5 bases; nucleotides not matched to a gene: 6. The CDR3 bases are TGTGCCAGCAGCTTAGAGTCCAGGGGGCTGAACGAGCAGTACTTC. This gives the protein CASSLESRGLNEQYF. The full variable domain, rest sourced from reference TRBV11-2 and TRBJ2-7, is EAGVAQSPRYKIIEKRQSVAFWCNPISGHATLYWYQQILGQGPKLLIQFQNNGVVDDSQLPKDRFSAERLKGVDSTLKIQPAKLEDSAVYLCASSLESRGLNEQYFGPGTRLTVT.

This chain uses TRBV2 with TRBJ2-7, with D perhaps TRBD1 (8 bases). CDR1 SNHLY and CDR2 FYNNEI come from the germline V gene. The CDR3 contains 15 residues. V was trimmed by 5 bases and J by 5 bases, leaving 19 bases between them. The CDR3 loop reads CASSRGATGEDEQYF. CDR3 sequence (DNA): TGTGCCAGCAGTCGGGGGGCGACAGGGGAGGACGAGCAGTACTTC.

In the case of this clone: The same CDR3 can be traced to other DNA sequences in this sample. The chain is built from TRBV18 and TRBJ1-1, with D perhaps TRBD1 (6 bases). The germline CDR1 and CDR2 sequences are KGHSH and LQKENI. Trimming stripped 1 base from V and 4 bases from J, with 10 bases between. CDR3 length: 14 amino acids. The CDR3 DNA is TGTGCCAGCTCACCACAGGGGGAAGGCACTGAAGCTTTCTTT. Translated: CASSPQGEGTEAFF.

This chain links TRBV7-6 with TRBJ2-7; 9 bases agree with TRBD2. The CDR3 covers 16 residues. Trimming at V came to 6 bases and at J to 0 bases, leaving 9 bases not matched to a gene. The germline CDR1 and CDR2 sequences are SGHVS and FNYEAQ. Written as DNA, the CDR3 is TGTGCCAGCAGTCTTAGCAGCGGGAGGAACTCCTACGAGCAGTACTTC. Its protein product is CASSLSSGRNSYEQYF.

The chain is built from TRBV5-1 and TRBJ1-2; 9 nucleotides line up with TRBD1. Germline CDR1 is SGHRS and CDR2 is YFSETQ. V lost 2 bases to trimming and J lost 6 bases; unmatched junction nucleotides: 5. The CDR3 runs to 14 residues. CDR3 sequence: CASSLQGAQNGYTF. The CDR3, as DNA: TGCGCCAGCAGCTTACAGGGGGCCCAAAATGGCTACACCTTC. Supplemented by reference TRBV5-1 and TRBJ1-2, the full variable domain reads KAGVTQTPRYLIKTRGQQVTLSCSPISGHRSVSWYQQTPGQGLQFLFEYFSETQRNKGNFPGRFSGRQFSNSRSEMNVSTLELGDSALYLCASSLQGAQNGYTFGSGTRLTVV.

CDR3 nucleotides: TGTGCCAGCAGCTTCCAGGGGACAGATACGCAGTATTTT. Amino acid sequence: CASSFQGTDTQYF. The chain is built from TRBV11-2 and TRBJ2-3, with D possibly matching TRBD1 (6 bases). The length of the CDR3 is 13 residues. Germline V gives CDR1 SGHAT, CDR2 FQNNGV. Trimming stripped 3 bases from V and 3 bases from J, with 7 bases between.

The rearrangement uses TRBV28 and TRBJ1-2, with a weak D call TRBD1 (6 bases). Germline V gene lookup returns CDR1 MDHEN and CDR2 SYDVKM. V lost 5 bases and J 8 bases, leaving 18 bases between the germline ends. There are 14 residues in the CDR3. CDR3 sequence reads: CASSRGNGPWGYTF. The CDR3 nucleotides read TGTGCCAGCAGTAGGGGGAACGGCCCGTGGGGCTACACCTTC.